This T cell receptor beta chain comes out of a study of shared clonotypes between healthy human individuals. Of note for this clone: A much larger clone lies a single base off, so this may be a read error.

The data were produced by immunoSEQ multiplex PCR, yet TCRdb's version contains in-frame clones alone and is incomplete. The data show approximately 250,000 clones, 60% to 80% seen once. This clonotype was sampled from a man aged 25-40 years in good health. Specimen: memory CD4+ T cells sorted from blood. Subset: CD45RA-negative fraction.

This CDR3 reads CASSHVVGGSGANVPTF. The CDR3 bases are TGTGCCAGCAGCCACGTGGTTGGGGGCTCTGGGGCCAACGTCCCGACTTTC. V is TRBV11-2 and J is TRBJ2-6, with a weak D call TRBD1 (6 bases). This CDR3 is built from 17 residues. The V gene's germline CDR1 is SGHAT and CDR2 FQNNGV.